This is a list of T cell receptor beta chains from one sample in a study of CD8+ T cells in alopecia areata. TCRdb's copy holds only in-frame clones and misses some; the assay was immunoSEQ multiplex PCR. Found here are 120,000 to 150,000 clones, around 47% of them singletons; the top ten hold more than 6.5%. Sample: CD4+ T cells sorted from blood. These TCRs come from a human donor with alopecia areata. Each CDR3 is given with its conserved first and last residue. A D gene is named only where the DNA matches it firmly. The size field is filled for only some rows; it gives once, few, many or a size class.

TRBJ2-2	NA	TRBV5-1	once	CASSKRELGTGELFF	TGCGCCAGCAGCAAACGGGAGTTGGGCACCGGGGAGCTGTTTTTT
TRBJ2-1	TRBD2	TRBV30	NA	CAWSSLGTGGSYNEQFF	TGTGCCTGGAGTTCCTTGGGGACGGGAGGGTCCTACAATGAGCAGTTCTTC
TRBJ2-1	NA	TRBV28	few	CASSRLVYEQFF	TGTGCCAGCAGTCGCTTGGTGTATGAGCAGTTCTTC
TRBJ1-1	NA	TRBV28	once	CASTGLLNTEAFF	TGTGCCAGCACCGGACTGTTGAACACTGAAGCTTTCTTT
TRBJ1-5	NA	TRBV7-9	few	CASSSSRGGFNQPQHF	TGTGCCAGCAGCAGCTCGCGGGGGGGCTTCAATCAGCCCCAGCATTTT
TRBJ1-4	TRBD1	TRBV28	NA	CASSLGQGYEKLFF	TGTGCCAGCAGTTTGGGACAGGGGTATGAAAAACTGTTTTTT
TRBJ2-7	NA	TRBV2	NA	CASSVLSEQYF	TGTGCCAGCAGTGTGCTCTCCGAGCAGTACTTC
TRBJ2-1	NA	TRBV28	few	CASSLENEQFF	TGTGCCAGCAGTTTAGAGAATGAGCAGTTCTTC
TRBJ2-1	NA	TRBV11-2	few	CASSVGTEQFF	TGTGCCAGCAGCGTAGGGACAGAGCAGTTCTTC
TRBJ2-5	NA	TRBV18	once	CASSPRQGSQETQYF	TGTGCCAGCTCACCACGGCAGGGATCCCAAGAGACCCAGTACTTC
TRBJ2-3	TRBD2	TRBV7-8	NA	CASSPTSGRSTDTQYF	TGTGCCAGCAGTCCAACTAGCGGGAGATCCACAGATACGCAGTATTTT
TRBJ2-1	NA	TRBV18	few	CASSPPLTGPFF	TGTGCCAGCTCACCACCGTTGACGGGGCCGTTCTTC
TRBJ2-7	TRBD2	TRBV5-1	once	CASSTSGSHEQYF	TGCGCCAGCTCGACTAGCGGGAGCCACGAGCAGTACTTC
TRBJ2-2	NA	TRBV7-2	NA	CASSFSTGELFF	TGTGCCAGCAGCTTTAGTACCGGGGAGCTGTTTTTT
TRBJ2-1	NA	TRBV19	few	CASSPSEGEQFF	TGTGCCAGTAGTCCCAGTGAGGGTGAGCAGTTCTTC
TRBJ2-1	NA	TRBV4-2	NA	CASSQVRGWDEQFF	TGTGCCAGCAGCCAAGTGAGGGGGTGGGATGAGCAGTTCTTC
TRBJ1-1	NA	TRBV29-1	NA	CSIKVGLPMNTEAFF	TGCAGCATCAAGGTGGGACTCCCAATGAACACTGAAGCTTTCTTT
TRBJ1-1	NA	TRBV5-1	once	CASSLGTENTEAFF	TGCGCCAGCAGCTTGGGAACAGAGAACACTGAAGCTTTCTTT
TRBJ1-5	NA	TRBV9	NA	CASSTGAGNQPQHF	TGTGCCAGCAGCACTGGCGCTGGCAATCAGCCCCAGCATTTT
TRBJ2-7	NA	TRBV27	few	CASSFSRNSYEQYF	TGTGCCAGCAGTTTCTCCAGGAACTCCTACGAGCAGTACTTC
TRBJ2-7	NA	TRBV28	few	CASSDYEQYF	TGTGCCAGCAGCGACTACGAGCAGTACTTC